One sample yielded the 27 T cell receptor beta chains listed below, sequenced in a study of T cells in Graves' hyperthyroidism and ophthalmopathy. Template material for amplifying TCR beta CDR3 regions consisted of RNA transcripts. Initially, a first-round RT-PCR of the TCR CDR3 employed the HTBI primer set. TCRdb reprocessed the multiplex PCR reads via MiXCR and lists one record per CDR3 protein. This table has fewer than 600,000 distinct CDR3 sequences, 14% appearing once. Sequenced material: blood. These receptors came from a woman between 40 and 50 years old with Graves' hyperthyroidism.

This clonotype was recorded many times. The chain is built from TRBV28 and TRBJ1-1; tentative D call: TRBD1 (5 bases). In germline, CDR1 is MDHEN, CDR2 SYDVKM. Trimming pared 5 bases from V and 3 bases from J, leaving 22 bases between. The CDR3 consists of 17 residues. This CDR3 reads CASSDTPLIGVDTEAFF. The CDR3 DNA reads as TGTGCCAGCAGTGATACCCCCCTGATAGGGGTGGACACTGAAGCTTTCTTT.

This rearrangement joins TRBV20-1 to TRBJ1-2; 7 nucleotides line up with TRBD1. Germline assignment: CDR1 DFQATT and CDR2 SNEGSKA (reference sequence). V lost 0 bases to trimming and J lost 8 bases; unmatched junction nucleotides: 9. There are 14 residues in the CDR3. This CDR3 reads CSARDKGRGLGYTF. CDR3 DNA sequence: TGCAGTGCTAGAGATAAGGGCAGGGGGTTGGGCTACACCTTC.

This clonotype was counted only a few times. A much larger clone is a single base away; this may be a read error. V is TRBV28 and J is TRBJ2-2; perhaps D is TRBD1 or TRBD2 (6 bases each). This CDR3 has 14 residues. Germline assignment: CDR1 MDHEN and CDR2 SYDVKM. In DNA form, the CDR3 reads TGTGCCAGCAGCCTCGGGGGCAATGCCGGGGAGCTGCTTTTT. This gives the protein CASSLGGNAGELLF.

This clonotype was seen only a few times. The chain carries TRBV7-2 and TRBJ1-6, with TRBD1 matching over 7 bases. With 4 bases clipped from V and 10 bases from J, the junction kept 10 bases outside the gene matches. The V gene's germline CDR1 is SGHTA and CDR2 FQGNSA. The CDR3 is 15 amino acids. The CDR3 DNA follows: TGTGCCAGCAGCTGGGAGAGGGGGCAACGGTCACCCCTCCACTTT. Its protein product is CASSWERGQRSPLHF.

This clonotype was counted a few times. The J gene is TRBJ1-5, the V gene TRBV2; D unclear. The length of the CDR3 is 15 residues. V was trimmed by 6 bases and J by 0 bases, leaving 12 bases between them. Germline CDR1 reads SNHLY; CDR2 reads FYNNEI. For the CDR3, the DNA is TGTGCCAGCAGCGGGTTGAAGAATAGCAATCAGCCCCAGCATTTT. Translation: CASSGLKNSNQPQHF.

This clonotype appeared many times. The chain is built from TRBV30 and TRBJ2-2; tentative D call: TRBD2 (6 bases). The CDR3 is 15 residues long. The ends were cut back, 0 bases at V and 5 bases at J, with 13 bases in the middle. CDR1 is GTSNPN and CDR2 is SVGIG in the germline V gene (reference sequence). For the CDR3, the DNA is TGTGCCTGGAGTGTACTAGATGGGGGGACCGGGGAGCTGTTTTTT. This gives the protein CAWSVLDGGTGELFF. Together with reference TRBV30 and TRBJ2-2, the CDR3 gives the full variable domain: SQTIHQWPATLVQPVGSPLSLECTVEGTSNPNLYWYRQAAGRGLQLLFYSVGIGQISSEVPQNLSASRPQDRQFILSSKKLLLSDSGFYLCAWSVLDGGTGELFFGEGSRLTVL.

The genes are TRBV13 and TRBJ2-7, with 13 positions matching TRBD2. Trimming cost V 4 bases and J 6 bases; bases outside gene matches: 3. Looked up from germline, CDR1 is PRHDT and CDR2 is FYEKMQ (reference sequence). This CDR3 contains 14 residues. In DNA, the CDR3 is TGTGCCAGCAGCTACGGGACTAGCGGGGCCGAGCAGTACTTC. Translating gives CASSYGTSGAEQYF. The full variable domain, with the rest looked up from reference TRBV13 and TRBJ2-7, is AAGVIQSPRHLIKEKRETATLKCYPIPRHDTVYWYQQGPGQDPQFLISFYEKMQSDKGSIPDRFSAQQFSDYHSELNMSSLELGDSALYFCASSYGTSGAEQYFGPGTRLTVT.

This clonotype has at least ten counts. V gene TRBV7-2 combines with J gene TRBJ1-2; TRBD1 matches at 8 bases. The ends lost 5 bases at V and 4 bases at J; junction bases unmatched: 6. Germline V lookup: CDR1 SGHTA, CDR2 FQGNSA. This CDR3 has 14 amino acids. This CDR3 is CASSPGQGFYGYTF. The CDR3, as DNA: TGTGCCAGCAGCCCCGGACAGGGTTTCTATGGCTACACCTTC. Together with reference TRBV7-2 and TRBJ1-2, the CDR3 gives the full variable domain: GAGVSQSPSNKVTEKGKDVELRCDPISGHTALYWYRQSLGQGLEFLIYFQGNSAPDKSGLPSDRFSAERTGGSVSTLTIQRTQQEDSAVYLCASSPGQGFYGYTFGSGTRLTVV.

The chain has TRBV4-1 and TRBJ1-1; TRBD1 agrees at 9 bases. CDR1 and CDR2 from the germline V gene are MGHRA and YSYEKL. V gave up 4 bases and J gave up 1 base; unmatched junction bases: 13. The length of the CDR3 is 18 residues. In DNA form, the CDR3 reads TGCGCCAGCAGCCTACGGACAGGGGCAAGTACTGCGAACACTGAAGCTTTCTTT. It translates to CASSLRTGASTANTEAFF.

This clonotype was picked up many times. J is TRBJ2-7 and V is TRBV28, with D possibly TRBD2 on 5 matching bases. This CDR3 is 12 amino acids long. Germline values: CDR1 MDHEN, CDR2 SYDVKM. The V end lost 4 bases, the J end lost 4 bases, and 8 bases lay between the germline ends. This chain's CDR3 is CASSWTDYEQYF. The DNA for the CDR3 is TGTGCCAGCAGTTGGACTGATTACGAGCAGTACTTC.

This clonotype was picked up many times. The chain combines TRBV27 with TRBJ2-1; TRBD1 agrees at 7 bases. V was clipped by 4 bases and J by 1 base; unmatched bases: 4. The CDR3 consists of 15 residues. Looked up from germline, CDR1 is MNHEY and CDR2 is SMNVEV (reference sequence). The CDR3 spells CASSSQGFSYNEQFF. The CDR3, as DNA: TGTGCCAGCAGTTCACAGGGGTTTTCCTACAATGAGCAGTTCTTC.

In its sample, this clonotype was seen many times. The chain joins TRBV27 to TRBJ2-7; TRBD2 is a possible D gene (5 bases). V was shortened by 2 bases and J by 2 bases, with 10 bases between the two germline ends. The CDR3 loop spans 14 amino acids. CDR1 MNHEY and CDR2 SMNVEV come from the germline V gene (reference sequence). The CDR3 DNA reads TGTGCCAGCAGTTTAGACTACGGCACCTACGAGCAGTACTTC. Translation: CASSLDYGTYEQYF.

There are many counts of this clonotype. CDR3 DNA: TGTGCCAGCAGCCACTACAGGGTCGCTGAAGCTTTCTTT. Amino acids: CASSHYRVAEAFF. V gene TRBV11-3 combines with J gene TRBJ1-1; tentative D call: TRBD1 (6 bases). CDR3 size: 13 residues. Germline V gene lookup returns CDR1 SGHNT and CDR2 YENEEA. The ends were cut back, 5 bases at V and 6 bases at J, with 13 bases in the middle.

This clonotype was seen a few times. V usage is TRBV9 and J usage is TRBJ2-1, with unresolved D. Between the trimmed V and J ends, which lost 0 bases and 8 bases, there was a span of 6 bases. CDR3 size: 12 residues. Germline V gene data show CDR1 as SGDLS and CDR2 as YYNGEE. The CDR3, as DNA: TGTGCCAGCAGCGTAGCACACGATGAGCAGTTCTTC. Its protein product is CASSVAHDEQFF.

This clonotype was seen many times. The J gene is TRBJ1-1, the V gene TRBV30; D unclear. Trimming stripped 0 bases from V and 7 bases from J, with 12 bases between. CDR1 and CDR2 (germline): GTSNPN, SVGIG (reference sequence). This CDR3 spans 13 amino acids. CDR3 nucleotide sequence: TGTGCCTGGAGTGTACCGGCCGGAATTGAAGCTTTCTTT. Amino acids: CAWSVPAGIEAFF.

This clonotype showed up many times. CDR3 DNA sequence: TGTGCCAGCAGTGTAATGCAGGGATATAATCAGCCCCAGCATTTT. It yields the protein CASSVMQGYNQPQHF. J is TRBJ1-5 and V is TRBV27; TRBD1 is a possible D gene (5 bases). The V end lost 5 bases, the J end lost 4 bases, and 15 bases lay between the germline ends. CDR1 and CDR2 (germline): MNHEY, SMNVEV (reference sequence). This CDR3 is 15 amino acids long.

This clonotype appeared many times. The V call is TRBV6-1, the J call TRBJ2-1, with TRBD2 matching 10 bases. Losses at the gene ends were 5 bases for V and 6 bases for J; bases not matched to a gene: 7. Germline loops: CDR1 MNHNS, CDR2 SASEGT. This CDR3 comprises 15 residues. The CDR3 nucleotides are TGTGCCAGCAGTTCCCTAGCGGGGGCGGTCAATGAGCAGTTCTTC. Protein: CASSSLAGAVNEQFF.

This clonotype was picked up many times. V gene TRBV7-2 combines with J gene TRBJ1-1; D uncertain. The CDR3 length is 14 residues. The germline V gene has CDR1 SGHTA and CDR2 FQGNSA. V lost 5 bases, J lost 1 base, and 11 bases lay in between. The CDR3 nucleotides read TGTGCCAGCAGCCGAGGTCATGCGAACACTGAAGCTTTCTTT. Translation: CASSRGHANTEAFF.

This clonotype has only a few counts. The chain is built from TRBV15 and TRBJ2-7; 13 bases line up with TRBD2. J was trimmed by 5 bases and V by 3 bases; bases with no gene match: 7. Germline CDR1 is LNHNV and CDR2 is YYDKDF (reference sequence). The length of the CDR3 is 16 residues. The CDR3 sequence: CATSSQLAGGPDEQYF. In DNA, the CDR3 is TGTGCCACCAGCAGTCAACTAGCGGGAGGGCCAGACGAGCAGTACTTC. The whole variable domain, remainder taken from reference TRBV15 and TRBJ2-7, is DAMVIQNPRYQVTQFGKPVTLSCSQTLNHNVMYWYQQKSSQAPKLLFHYYDKDFNNEADTPDNFQSRRPNTSFCFLDIRSPGLGDTAMYLCATSSQLAGGPDEQYFGPGTRLTVT.

V is TRBV6-1 and J is TRBJ1-2; maybe TRBD1 (6 bases). V lost 5 bases and J 8 bases, leaving 12 bases between the germline ends. Germline CDR1 MNHNS, CDR2 SASEGT. CDR3 length: 12 amino acids. CDR3 sequence: CASSTGALGYTF. CDR3 DNA: TGTGCCAGCAGTACGGGGGCATTGGGCTACACCTTC.

The CDR3 nucleotides are TGTGCCAGCAGCCTGGGGAGTTGGGGGGGCACTGAAGCTTTCTTT. Encoded protein: CASSLGSWGGTEAFF. The chain has TRBV5-6 and TRBJ1-1; a weak D match, TRBD1 (5 bases). CDR1 is SGHDT and CDR2 is YYEEEE in the germline V gene. CDR3 size: 15 residues. V lost 4 bases and J 4 bases, leaving 17 bases between the germline ends.

The chain combines TRBV7-8 with TRBJ2-2, with TRBD2 matching 11 bases. The germline V gene has CDR1 SGHVS and CDR2 FQNEAQ. The CDR3 is 18 residues long. Trimming at V came to 4 bases and at J to 4 bases, leaving 11 bases not matched to a gene. This CDR3 is CASSSLPGLAVSTGELFF. Here the CDR3 DNA reads TGTGCCAGCAGCTCACTTCCGGGACTAGCGGTTAGCACCGGGGAGCTGTTTTTT.

This clonotype was found many times. The gene calls are TRBV5-1 and TRBJ1-3; D remains unclear. The germline gives CDR1 SGHRS, CDR2 YFSETQ. CDR3 length: 16 amino acids. Trimming shortened V by 0 bases and J by 2 bases, and 12 bases separated the two germline ends. The CDR3 nucleotides read TGCGCCAGCAGCTTGGCCGCCAGTGCTACTGGAAACACCATATATTTT. Translated, it gives CASSLAASATGNTIYF. The full variable domain, rest sourced from reference TRBV5-1 and TRBJ1-3, is KAGVTQTPRYLIKTRGQQVTLSCSPISGHRSVSWYQQTPGQGLQFLFEYFSETQRNKGNFPGRFSGRQFSNSRSEMNVSTLELGDSALYLCASSLAASATGNTIYFGEGSWLTVV.

This clonotype was seen repeatedly, ten times or more. The chain employs TRBV3-1 and TRBJ2-3; 12 bases map to TRBD2. The CDR3 extends over 16 amino acids. V lost 5 bases and J lost 1; bases outside the gene matches: 4. Germline V gives CDR1 LGHDT, CDR2 YNNKEL (reference sequence). CDR3 coding DNA: TGTGCCAGCAGCAGGACTAGCGGGATCGGCACAGATACGCAGTATTTT. Its translation: CASSRTSGIGTDTQYF.

This clonotype was counted at least ten times. V is TRBV12-3 or TRBV12-4 and J is TRBJ2-5; unclear D gene. The CDR3 is made up of 12 amino acids. V lost 8 bases, J lost 7 bases, and 14 bases lay in between. In nucleotides, the CDR3 is TGTGCCAGCTCGAATCCCCTTGGGACCCAGTACTTC. Protein product: CASSNPLGTQYF.

As to this clonotype: Just one base apart from a much larger clone, this may be a read error. This chain links TRBV28 with TRBJ2-5; weak D call: TRBD1 (6 bases). V was pared by 10 bases and J by 12 bases, with 30 bases between. CDR1 MDHEN and CDR2 SYDVKM come from the germline V gene. The CDR3 length is 15 residues. CDR3 coding DNA: TGTGCCACAGCCCAACGCGTAACAGGGATTACGGGAAAGTACTTC. Translated: CATAQRVTGITGKYF.

The chain joins TRBV7-9 to TRBJ1-2; D is possibly TRBD1 (6 bases). CDR1 is SEHNR, CDR2 FQNEAQ, per germline (reference sequence). The CDR3 sequence is 14 residues long. Trimming left V 1 base short and J 8 bases short, with 14 bases between. CDR3 region: CASSLDAGAWGYTF. CDR3 coding DNA: TGTGCCAGCAGCTTAGATGCGGGGGCTTGGGGCTACACCTTC.